In its sample, the clone carrying this TCR beta chain was seen once. Per the original data handling: The assay estimated nucleated cells by amplifying reference gene primers. Sequencing used immunoSEQ multiplex PCR; TCRdb keeps in-frame clones, though not all of them. That table is the source of V, J and clone size, and D and trimming were worked out from the DNA. The repertoire includes 350,000 or so clones, roughly 90% of them detected once, and 6.5% sits in the top ten. Trimming stripped 10 bases from V and 7 bases from J, with 20 bases between. This CDR3 is 13 amino acids long. The germline CDR1 and CDR2 sequences are MNHEY and SVGAGI. The data are from a study of blood T cell repertoires in COVID-19. Across the study: The United States, Italy and Spain were the sources of the acute and convalescent COVID-19 samples. Sample material is recorded as cDNA or gDNA derived from T cells, B-cell-depleted T cells, or PBMCs.

The chain carries TRBV6-5 and TRBJ2-7, with D possibly being TRBD1 (5 bases). The clonotype comes from a man between 18 and 35 years old with active or convalescent COVID-19. The sequenced sample consisted of peripheral blood. The CDR3 here is CATLRSGIDEQYF. The DNA for the CDR3 is TGTGCCACCCTTCGTTCAGGGATCGATGAGCAGTACTTC.